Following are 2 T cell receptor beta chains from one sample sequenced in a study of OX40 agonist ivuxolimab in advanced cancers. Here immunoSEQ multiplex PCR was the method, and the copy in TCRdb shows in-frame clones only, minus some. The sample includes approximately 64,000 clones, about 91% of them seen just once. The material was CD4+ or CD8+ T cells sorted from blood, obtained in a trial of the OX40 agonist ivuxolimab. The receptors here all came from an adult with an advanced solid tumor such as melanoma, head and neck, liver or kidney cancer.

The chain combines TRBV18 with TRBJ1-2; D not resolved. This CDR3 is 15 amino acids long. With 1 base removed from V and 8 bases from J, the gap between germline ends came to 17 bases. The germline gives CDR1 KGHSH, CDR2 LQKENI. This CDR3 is CASSPQDYLSGGYTF. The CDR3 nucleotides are TGTGCCAGCTCACCACAAGACTACCTGTCTGGCGGCTACACCTTC.

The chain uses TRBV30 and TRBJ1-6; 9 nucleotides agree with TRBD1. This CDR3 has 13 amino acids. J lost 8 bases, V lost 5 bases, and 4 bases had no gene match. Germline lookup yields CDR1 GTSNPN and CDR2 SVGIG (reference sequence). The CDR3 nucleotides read TGTGCCTGGGGGGGACAGGGAGATTCACCCCTCCACTTT. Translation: CAWGGQGDSPLHF.